The 32 T cell receptor beta chains below come from one sample, sequenced in a study of T cells in Graves' hyperthyroidism and ophthalmopathy. The source material, RNA transcripts, was used to amplify TCR beta CDR3 regions. A set of HTBI primers served as the primers for a first-round RT-PCR of the TCR CDR3. From the multiplex PCR reads, TCRdb called clonotypes with MiXCR, one entry per CDR3 protein. This table has 500,000 to 650,000 distinct CDR3 sequences, 14% appearing once. Sequencing used blood. These receptors all stem from a woman aged 50 to 60 with Graves' ophthalmopathy.

This clonotype was counted ten times or more. This chain joins TRBV28 and TRBJ2-2, with TRBD1 matching over 9 bases. Looked up from germline, CDR1 is MDHEN and CDR2 is SYDVKM. CDR3 size: 17 residues. V lost 2 bases and J lost 4; bases outside the gene matches: 8. CDR3 residues: CASSLRPQGAGTGELFF. The CDR3 DNA is TGTGCCAGCAGTTTACGTCCACAGGGGGCCGGCACCGGGGAGCTGTTTTTT.

This clonotype was seen ten or more times. The CDR3 sequence: CATSDTGTPNTEAFF. CDR3 DNA: TGTGCCACCAGTGATACCGGGACACCGAACACTGAAGCTTTCTTT. The chain has TRBV24-1 and TRBJ1-1, with TRBD1 as a possible D gene (6 bases). Germline V lookup: CDR1 KGHDR, CDR2 SFDVKD. This CDR3 is built from 15 residues. V was cut by 3 bases and J by 1 base, with 11 bases left in between.

This clonotype came up many times. This sequence joins TRBV28 and TRBJ1-4; D is perhaps TRBD1 (6 bases). The V and J ends lost 7 bases and 6 bases respectively, with 12 bases between them. In germline, CDR1 is MDHEN, CDR2 SYDVKM. The CDR3 has 13 residues. The CDR3 coding sequence is TGTGCCAGCACCAGACAGGAATATGAAAAACTGTTTTTT. Translating gives CASTRQEYEKLFF.

In its sample, this clonotype was seen many times. The chain is built from TRBV11-1 and TRBJ2-5; 9 nucleotides align to TRBD2. CDR3 length: 17 residues. Germline loops: CDR1 SGHAT, CDR2 FQDESV (reference sequence). With 2 bases clipped from V and 5 bases from J, the junction kept 12 bases outside the gene matches. DNA of the CDR3: TGTGCCAGCAGCTTAAAGAGAGTAGCGGGAGTTTATGAGACCCAGTACTTC. Its translation: CASSLKRVAGVYETQYF.

This chain uses TRBV7-8 with TRBJ2-1, with 16 bases aligning to TRBD2. The J call is doubtful: the DNA matches TRBJ2-7 better. CDR1 and CDR2 from the germline V gene are SGHVS and FQNEAQ. This CDR3 is 18 amino acids long. This chain's CDR3 is CASSLFGTSGRGPNEQYF. The CDR3 DNA sequence: TGTGCCAGCAGCTTATTCGGGACTAGCGGGAGGGGCCCCAATGAGCAGTACTTC.

This clonotype was seen at least ten times. The chain recombines TRBV7-2 with TRBJ2-7; 9 bases map to TRBD2. V trimming: 5 bases; J trimming: 7 bases; junction bases outside the gene matches: 12. The CDR3 totals 15 residues. The germline V gene encodes CDR1 SGHTA and CDR2 FQGNSA. For the CDR3, the DNA is TGTGCCAGCAGCCCTTTGGATAGCGGGAGAGTTGAGCAGTACTTC. Encoded protein: CASSPLDSGRVEQYF.

This sequence joins TRBV10-2 and TRBJ1-2; D may be TRBD1 (5 bases). V lost 6 bases and J lost 4, with 24 bases in between. CDR3 length equals 17 residues. Germline CDR1 and CDR2: WSHSY and SAAADI. Written as DNA, the CDR3 is TGCGCCAGCAGAGCAGGGCTAACACGTGGTATTAGCTATGGCTACACCTTC. It is translated as CASRAGLTRGISYGYTF.

CDR3 loop: CASSHGLAGVSGELFF. For the CDR3, the DNA is TGTGCCAGCAGTCACGGACTAGCGGGAGTATCCGGGGAGCTGTTTTTT. The V call is TRBV27, the J call TRBJ2-2; 13 bases line up with TRBD2. CDR3 length equals 16 residues. Losses at the gene ends were 5 bases for V and 6 bases for J; bases not matched to a gene: 6. Per germline, CDR1 MNHEY and CDR2 SMNVEV (reference sequence).

The chain joins TRBV12-3 or TRBV12-4 to TRBJ1-4; D remains ambiguous. The CDR3 extends over 14 amino acids. V lost 2 bases, J lost 3 bases, and 7 bases lay in between. In DNA, the CDR3 is TGTGCCAGCAGTTTAAGGGCCTCTAATGAAAAACTGTTTTTT. It encodes CASSLRASNEKLFF.

This clonotype was seen only a few times. The gene calls are TRBV24-1 and TRBJ2-1, with D possibly TRBD1 on 6 matching bases. V was shortened by 0 bases and J by 15 bases, with 11 bases between the two germline ends. The CDR3 is 12 residues long. CDR1 is KGHDR and CDR2 is SFDVKD in the germline V gene. The CDR3 DNA reads as TGTGCCACCAGTGATTTGAACAGGGATTGGTTCTTC. Translating it yields CATSDLNRDWFF.

This clonotype was counted many times. J is TRBJ1-5 and V is TRBV12-3 or TRBV12-4; a weak D match, TRBD1 (5 bases). The CDR3 sequence is 13 residues long. V gave up 3 bases and J gave up 6 bases, with 9 bases separating them. DNA of the CDR3: TGTGCCAGCAGTTTTGGAGGGACTCAGCCCCAGCATTTT. Protein sequence: CASSFGGTQPQHF.

This clonotype was observed a few times. The rearrangement uses TRBV6-2 or TRBV6-3 and TRBJ1-4; no firm D call. There are 15 residues in the CDR3. With 6 bases removed from V and 10 bases from J, the gap between germline ends came to 21 bases. CDR1 is MNHEY and CDR2 is SVGEGT in the germline V gene. The CDR3: CASSPVAPEIGKLFF. The CDR3 DNA reads TGTGCCAGCAGCCCCGTGGCGCCTGAAATTGGAAAACTGTTTTTT.

This clonotype showed up many times. This chain links TRBV5-1 with TRBJ2-1, with 14 bases matching TRBD2. From germline, CDR1 is SGHRS and CDR2 YFSETQ. The CDR3 is made up of 16 amino acids. V lost 3 bases, J lost 8 bases, and 7 bases stayed unmatched. DNA for the CDR3: TGCGCCAGCAGCTCGCCCCCGGGACTAGCGGGAGATGAGCAGTTCTTC. Translation: CASSSPPGLAGDEQFF.

This clonotype was seen repeatedly, ten times or more. The chain employs TRBV30 and TRBJ2-2; a weak D match, TRBD2 (5 bases). The V gene lost 3 bases and the J gene lost 4 bases, with 15 bases spanning the gap. The length of the CDR3 is 15 residues. CDR1 GTSNPN and CDR2 SVGIG come from the germline V gene (reference sequence). The CDR3 nucleotides are TGTGCCTGGAGCGCGGTACTAGTTGGCACCGGGGAGCTGTTTTTT. It yields the protein CAWSAVLVGTGELFF. Supplemented by reference TRBV30 and TRBJ2-2, the full variable domain reads SQTIHQWPATLVQPVGSPLSLECTVEGTSNPNLYWYRQAAGRGLQLLFYSVGIGQISSEVPQNLSASRPQDRQFILSSKKLLLSDSGFYLCAWSAVLVGTGELFFGEGSRLTVL.

The chain combines TRBV7-2 with TRBJ2-3; D ambiguous. The CDR3 loop spans 14 amino acids. The germline V and J ends were trimmed by 0 bases and 2 bases, with 6 bases remaining between them. Germline loops: CDR1 SGHTA, CDR2 FQGNSA. For the CDR3, the DNA is TGTGCCAGCAGCTTAGCTACAAACACAGATACGCAGTATTTT. As protein: CASSLATNTDTQYF. The complete variable domain, with remaining parts taken from reference TRBV7-2 and TRBJ2-3, reads GAGVSQSPSNKVTEKGKDVELRCDPISGHTALYWYRQSLGQGLEFLIYFQGNSAPDKSGLPSDRFSAERTGGSVSTLTIQRTQQEDSAVYLCASSLATNTDTQYFGPGTRLTVL.

Many counts were recorded for this clonotype. The J gene is TRBJ2-1, the V gene TRBV6-5; 7 nucleotides line up with TRBD2. With V trimmed by 2 bases and J by 7 bases, 14 bases remained unmatched. This CDR3 contains 17 residues. Germline V CDR1 and CDR2: MNHEY, SVGAGI. The CDR3 DNA sequence: TGTGCCAGCAGTTACCTACATACGACCCCACTAGCGAATGAGCAGTTCTTC. Protein: CASSYLHTTPLANEQFF.

In its sample, this clonotype was seen a few times. This chain joins TRBV4-2 and TRBJ2-1; 7 bases align to TRBD2. The CDR3 contains 15 residues. J gave up 5 bases and V 0 bases, and 4 bases lay outside the gene matches. Germline values: CDR1 LGHNA, CDR2 YNFKEQ. CDR3 in amino acids: CASSQDALANNEQFF. The CDR3 bases are TGTGCCAGCAGCCAAGATGCACTAGCGAACAATGAGCAGTTCTTC.

The chain employs TRBV6-1 and TRBJ1-1, with D tentatively TRBD1 (6 bases). CDR1 is MNHNS and CDR2 is SASEGT in the germline V gene. The ends were cut back, 7 bases at V and 8 bases at J, with 11 bases in the middle. CDR3 length: 11 residues. CDR3 in DNA: TGTGCCAGCATGGGGGGGCTGGAAGCTTTCTTT. Its protein product is CASMGGLEAFF.

This clonotype was counted ten times or more. The gene calls are TRBV7-9 and TRBJ2-7; TRBD2 matches 10 bases. CDR3 size: 15 residues. Germline CDR1 and CDR2: SEHNR and FQNEAQ (reference sequence). V trimming: 5 bases; J trimming: 0 bases; junction bases outside the gene matches: 4. CDR3 region: CASSHSGRSSYEQYF. CDR3 nucleotides: TGTGCCAGCAGCCATAGCGGGAGGAGCTCCTACGAGCAGTACTTC. Using reference TRBV7-9 and TRBJ2-7 for the parts outside the CDR3, the full variable domain is DTGVSQNPRHKITKRGQNVTFRCDPISEHNRLYWYRQTLGQGPEFLTYFQNEAQLEKSRLLSDRFSAERPKGSFSTLEIQRTEQGDSAMYLCASSHSGRSSYEQYFGPGTRLTVT.

V is TRBV4-2 and J is TRBJ1-2, with D perhaps matching TRBD1 (5 bases). The CDR3 sequence is 12 residues long. CDR1 is LGHNA, CDR2 YNFKEQ, per germline. Between the trimmed V and J ends, which lost 1 base and 6 bases, there was a span of 6 bases. CDR3 DNA sequence: TGTGCCAGCAGCCAAGGAGGGGATGGCTACACCTTC. This gives the protein CASSQGGDGYTF.

The table lists this clonotype with many counts. The rearrangement joins TRBV27 to TRBJ1-1, with a weak D call TRBD1 (5 bases). Trimming removed 4 bases from V and 6 bases from J, with 12 bases in between. Germline V CDR1 and CDR2: MNHEY, SMNVEV (reference sequence). The CDR3 extends over 13 amino acids. CDR3 nucleotides: TGTGCCAGCAGTTCATACGGACAATCTGAAGCTTTCTTT. It yields the protein CASSSYGQSEAFF.

This clonotype was seen many times. In DNA, the CDR3 is TGTGCCAGCAGTTTATTTCGACTAGCGGGAGGTGGGAAGTTCTTC. The encoded protein is CASSLFRLAGGGKFF. V is TRBV28 and J is TRBJ2-1; 13 nucleotides line up with TRBD2. There are 15 residues in the CDR3. Germline V gene lookup returns CDR1 MDHEN and CDR2 SYDVKM. Germline trimming cut 1 base from V and 14 bases from J; bases unmatched to any gene: 8.

V gene TRBV20-1 combines with J gene TRBJ1-5, with 9 bases lining up with TRBD1. With V trimmed by 5 bases and J by 7 bases, 3 bases remained unmatched. From germline, CDR1 is DFQATT and CDR2 SNEGSKA (reference sequence). This CDR3 spans 12 amino acids. CDR3 residues: CSADRGGQPQHF. CDR3 DNA sequence: TGCAGTGCTGACAGGGGGGGACAGCCCCAGCATTTT.

The sample holds a few counts of this clonotype. At one end the junction does not follow the germline gene, possibly because of a read error. V is TRBV11-1 and J is TRBJ2-1; 7 bases fit TRBD2. The germline gives CDR1 SGHAT, CDR2 FQDESV (reference sequence). The CDR3 has 16 residues. The CDR3 protein is CANSSQAGMVSNEQFF. CDR3 DNA sequence: TGTGCCAACAGCTCCCAAGCGGGAATGGTTTCTAATGAGCAGTTCTTC.

Ten or more counts support this clonotype. The chain recombines TRBV7-3 with TRBJ2-2; no clear D. The CDR3 sequence is 13 residues long. From germline, CDR1 is SGHTA and CDR2 FQGTGA. Trimming left V 1 base short and J 3 bases short, with 3 bases between. This CDR3 reads CASSLSHTGELFF. In nucleotides, the CDR3 is TGTGCCAGCAGCTTAAGCCACACCGGGGAGCTGTTTTTT. The full variable domain, its missing parts supplied by reference TRBV7-3 and TRBJ2-2, is GAGVSQTPSNKVTEKGKYVELRCDPISGHTALYWYRQSLGQGPEFLIYFQGTGAADDSGLPNDRFFAVRPEGSVSTLKIQRTERGDSAVYLCASSLSHTGELFFGEGSRLTVL.

This clonotype was found many times. This rearrangement joins TRBV6-6 to TRBJ1-1; no clear D. V shed 0 bases and J shed 3 bases, with 5 bases lying between them. This CDR3 spans 13 amino acids. Germline loops: CDR1 MNHNY, CDR2 SVGAGI (reference sequence). The CDR3 protein is CASSYSKYTEAFF. The CDR3 nucleotides are TGTGCCAGCAGTTACTCCAAATACACTGAAGCTTTCTTT.

Ten or more counts support this clonotype. This sequence joins TRBV7-3 and TRBJ1-2; 8 bases map to TRBD1. With V trimmed by 5 bases and J by 2 bases, 4 bases remained unmatched. CDR1 and CDR2 from the germline V gene are SGHTA and FQGTGA. CDR3 length: 14 residues. The CDR3 loop reads CASSPTGGNYGYTF. The CDR3 nucleotides are TGTGCCAGCAGCCCCACAGGGGGGAACTATGGCTACACCTTC.

This clonotype has ten or more counts. The J gene is TRBJ2-7, the V gene TRBV24-1; D call uncertain. Germline V gene lookup returns CDR1 KGHDR and CDR2 SFDVKD. There are 14 residues in the CDR3. Trimming pared 2 bases from V and 0 bases from J, leaving 7 bases between. The CDR3 DNA reads as TGTGCCACCAGTGATTCCGACCGCTCCTACGAGCAGTACTTC. Translation gives CATSDSDRSYEQYF.

This clonotype occurred many times. The V gene is TRBV12-3 or TRBV12-4, the J gene TRBJ2-7; TRBD1 is a possible D gene (5 bases). V shed 4 bases and J shed 5 bases, with 21 bases lying between them. The CDR3 is 16 amino acids. The CDR3, as DNA: TGTGCCAGCAGTTCAATATCTGGTCCAGGGCATCACGAGCAGTACTTC. It encodes CASSSISGPGHHEQYF.

This chain connects TRBV29-1 to TRBJ1-1; no firm D call. Between the trimmed V and J ends, which lost 7 bases and 5 bases, there was a span of 17 bases. Germline V gives CDR1 SQVTM, CDR2 ANQGSEA. The CDR3 consists of 13 residues. The CDR3 region is CSASEERKTEAFF. The CDR3 nucleotides read TGCAGCGCCTCTGAAGAACGGAAAACTGAAGCTTTCTTT.

The chain is built from TRBV20-1 and TRBJ2-7, with D possibly matching TRBD1 (6 bases). This CDR3 has 14 residues. In germline, CDR1 is DFQATT, CDR2 SNEGSKA (reference sequence). The V end was cut by 3 bases, the J end by 0 bases, with 12 bases between. The CDR3 reads CSASRQANSYEQYF. The DNA of the CDR3 is TGCAGTGCTAGTAGACAGGCCAACTCCTACGAGCAGTACTTC.

Ten or more counts support this clonotype. The chain has TRBV6-2 or TRBV6-3 and TRBJ2-7; TRBD2 agrees at 9 bases. Germline V lookup: CDR1 MNHEY, CDR2 SVGEGT. The trim removed 5 bases at V and 0 bases at J, leaving 2 bases unmatched. This CDR3 has 14 amino acids. The CDR3 DNA reads as TGTGCCAGCAGTAGTAGCGGGGGCTCCTACGAGCAGTACTTC. Its translation: CASSSSGGSYEQYF.